The next 6 T cell receptor beta chains were all read from a single sample in a study of metastatic and nonmetastatic thyroid tumors. TCRdb re-processed the PCR reads through MiXCR. The sample consists of 30,000 or so clones, about 25% of them appearing once. Treatment of any kind had been given to no patient before thyroid surgery. Sequencing was carried out using blood. The receptor set was obtained from a female donor with papillary thyroid cancer or a benign thyroid nodule (not recorded which). Some clones in this sample may be carry-over from other donors' samples.

The chain couples TRBV6-6 to TRBJ2-1; D is tentatively TRBD1 or TRBD2 (7 bases each). The ends were cut back, 5 bases at V and 5 bases at J, with 25 bases in the middle. Germline loops: CDR1 MNHNY, CDR2 SVGAGI (reference sequence). The CDR3 loop spans 18 amino acids. Here the CDR3 reads CASSLGGASGQSNNEQFF. Here the CDR3 DNA reads TGTGCCAGCAGTCTAGGGGGCGCTAGCGGCCAGAGTAACAATGAGCAGTTCTTC.

This clone was counted ten times or more. The CDR3 protein is CASSFSSSGANVLTF. The CDR3 DNA reads TGTGCCAGCAGTTTCAGCAGCTCTGGGGCCAACGTCCTGACTTTC. The chain employs TRBV6-2 or TRBV6-3 and TRBJ2-6; no clear D gene. The germline V gene has CDR1 MNHEY and CDR2 SVGEGT. Trimming took off 4 bases at V and 0 bases at J, with 7 bases between the two ends. The CDR3 has 15 amino acids.

As concerns this clone: A much bigger clone sits one base away, suggesting this may be a read error. Other DNA sequences in this specimen translate into the identical CDR3. The chain combines TRBV29-1 with TRBJ2-1; 11 bases are shared with TRBD1. Germline loops: CDR1 SQVTM, CDR2 ANQGSEA. This CDR3 spans 11 amino acids. In nucleotides, the CDR3 is TGCAGTGTGGGACAGGGGGACGAGCAGTTCTTC. It encodes CSVGQGDEQFF.

This clone was recorded many times. This chain uses TRBV20-1 with TRBJ2-1, with D tentatively TRBD2 (5 bases). The germline CDR1 and CDR2 sequences are DFQATT and SNEGSKA (reference sequence). CDR3 length: 14 residues. V lost 7 bases and J 2 bases, leaving 15 bases between the germline ends. The CDR3 coding sequence is TGCAGTGAAAGGCGGGCGAACACCTACAATGAGCAGTTCTTC. It codes for CSERRANTYNEQFF.

This clone came up many times. The chain links TRBV3-1 to TRBJ2-1; possibly TRBD1 for D (6 bases). V was trimmed by 3 bases and J by 9 bases, leaving 15 bases between them. Germline assignment: CDR1 LGHDT and CDR2 YNNKEL (reference sequence). The CDR3 contains 14 residues. CDR3 loop: CASSQFTGNFEQFF. CDR3 sequence (DNA): TGTGCCAGCAGCCAGTTTACAGGGAATTTTGAGCAGTTCTTC.

This clone has at least ten counts. The V call is TRBV5-1, the J call TRBJ2-7; 15 bases agree with TRBD2. CDR1 and CDR2 (germline): SGHRS, YFSETQ. The V segment lost 4 bases and the J segment 7 bases; nucleotides outside the gene matches: 9. CDR3 length: 16 residues. The CDR3: CASSTQGLAGGSEQYF. CDR3 coding DNA: TGCGCCAGCAGCACGCAGGGACTAGCGGGAGGTTCTGAGCAGTACTTC.